The rows below give T cell receptor beta chains drawn from one sample of a study of blood T cell repertoires in COVID-19. TCRdb's copy holds only in-frame clones and misses some; the assay was immunoSEQ multiplex PCR. The sample has under 250,000 clones; roughly 85% are singletons. The specimen sequenced was peripheral blood. The receptors come from a woman aged 70 to 79 with COVID-19, enrolled during active disease. The CDR3 runs from the conserved cysteine through the conserved F or W. A D gene is named only where the DNA matches it firmly. Rows give clone size only sometimes, using once, few, many, or a class for an expanded clone.

len	v_gene	d_gene	abundance	j_gene	CDR3aa	CDR3nt
18	TRBV27	TRBD2	NA	TRBJ2-1	CASSFLFPSGTRGDEQFF	TGTGCCAGCAGTTTCCTTTTTCCGAGTGGGACTAGAGGCGATGAGCAGTTCTTC
17	TRBV7-8	TRBD2	NA	TRBJ2-1	CASSLVPPGLAGVRQFF	TGTGCCAGCAGCTTAGTGCCGCCGGGACTAGCGGGAGTGCGGCAGTTCTTC
13	TRBV27	TRBD1	NA	TRBJ2-7	CASTPGDRDEQYF	TGTGCCAGCACCCCAGGGGACAGGGACGAGCAGTACTTC
16	TRBV7-9	TRBD2	NA	TRBJ2-3	CASSNGPTSGTDTQYF	TGTGCCAGCAGCAATGGGCCTACTAGCGGAACAGATACGCAGTATTTT
16	TRBV5-4	NA	NA	TRBJ2-3	CASTEGGGTLTDTQYF	TGTGCCAGCACTGAGGGGGGGGGTACCCTCACAGATACGCAGTATTTT
16	TRBV12-5	NA	NA	TRBJ2-5	CASGFSASGWVETQYF	TGTGCTAGTGGTTTCTCTGCGAGCGGGTGGGTCGAGACCCAGTACTTC
11	TRBV7-9	NA	few	TRBJ1-1	CASSEGDEAFF	TGTGCCAGCAGCGAGGGTGATGAAGCTTTCTTT
14	TRBV6-5	TRBD1	once	TRBJ1-6	CASSTGTANSPLHF	TGTGCCAGCAGCACGGGGACAGCCAATTCACCCCTCCACTTT
12	TRBV19	TRBD2	NA	TRBJ2-7	CASRGRAYEQYF	TGTGCCAGTAGGGGGAGGGCCTACGAGCAGTACTTC
14	TRBV19	TRBD1	NA	TRBJ1-6	CASKKGTENSPLHF	TGTGCCAGTAAGAAGGGGACAGAGAATTCACCCCTCCACTTT
13	TRBV12-3/TRBV12-4	NA	NA	TRBJ1-2	CASSLDSYYGYTF	TGTGCCAGCAGTTTAGACAGCTACTATGGCTACACCTTC
14	TRBV10-3	TRBD1	NA	TRBJ1-3	CAIRDRSSGNTIYF	TGTGCCATCCGGGACAGGAGCTCTGGAAACACCATATATTTT
14	TRBV6-5	TRBD1	NA	TRBJ1-4	CASSRGQFNEKLFF	TGTGCCAGCAGTAGGGGACAGTTTAATGAAAAACTGTTTTTT
15	TRBV4-2	NA	NA	TRBJ1-1	CASSQVTQGNTEAFF	TGTGCCAGCAGCCAAGTGACCCAGGGAAACACTGAAGCTTTCTTT
13	TRBV6-5	NA	NA	TRBJ1-1	CASRQHENTEAFF	TGTGCCAGCAGACAACACGAGAACACTGAAGCTTTCTTT
14	TRBV6-5	TRBD2	NA	TRBJ2-5	CATKASLAVETQYF	TGTGCCACCAAAGCGTCACTAGCGGTAGAGACCCAGTACTTC
12	TRBV6-2/TRBV6-3	NA	NA	TRBJ1-2	CASSLFRYGYTF	TGTGCCAGCAGTCTTTTCAGATATGGCTACACCTTC
12	TRBV6-1	TRBD1	NA	TRBJ1-3	CASLRTGETIYF	TGTGCCAGCCTCCGGACAGGGGAAACCATATATTTT
18	TRBV4-3	TRBD1	NA	TRBJ2-3	CASSQDPPGTGGTDTQYF	TGCGCCAGCAGCCAAGATCCTCCCGGGACAGGGGGCACAGATACGCAGTATTTT
12	TRBV29-1	NA	once	TRBJ2-5	CSVRDGLGTQYF	TGCAGCGTGAGGGATGGGTTAGGGACCCAGTACTTC
15	TRBV11-2	TRBD1	once	TRBJ2-3	CASRITGGGTDTQYF	TGTGCCAGCAGAATAACAGGGGGAGGCACAGATACGCAGTATTTT
14	TRBV27	NA	NA	TRBJ1-1	CASRFHPGYTEAFF	TGTGCCAGCAGATTCCACCCCGGGTACACTGAAGCTTTCTTT
14	TRBV5-1	NA	few	TRBJ1-2	CASSLAVSPYGYTF	TGCGCCAGCAGCTTGGCCGTCTCCCCCTATGGCTACACCTTC
11	TRBV6-2/TRBV6-3	NA	NA	TRBJ2-5	CASSMRETQYF	TGTGCCAGCAGTATGAGGGAGACCCAGTACTTC
18	TRBV19	TRBD2	NA	TRBJ2-3	CASSISGTLGSYTDTQYF	TGTGCCAGTAGTATTAGCGGGACCTTAGGATCTTACACAGATACGCAGTATTTT
14	TRBV11-3	NA	NA	TRBJ1-2	CASSLGTEGGGYTF	TGTGCCAGCAGCTTGGGGACTGAAGGAGGTGGCTACACCTTC
14	TRBV19	NA	NA	TRBJ2-3	CASSEGGSTDTQYF	TGTGCCAGTAGTGAGGGGGGGTCCACAGATACGCAGTATTTT
14	TRBV7-3	NA	NA	TRBJ2-7	CASSLGGVGYEQYF	TGTGCCAGCAGCTTGGGGGGAGTGGGCTACGAGCAGTACTTC
15	TRBV14	NA	NA	TRBJ2-2	CASSQVGGNTGELFF	TGTGCCAGCAGCCAAGTAGGGGGGAACACCGGGGAGCTGTTTTTT
13	TRBV12-3/TRBV12-4	NA	NA	TRBJ2-5	CASSLGGVETQYF	TGTGCCAGCAGTCTGGGGGGAGTAGAGACCCAGTACTTC
12	TRBV15	NA	once	TRBJ2-2	CATSTNTGELFF	TGTGCCACCAGCACAAACACCGGGGAGCTGTTTTTT
14	TRBV7-2	NA	NA	TRBJ1-2	CASSLTGTPNGYTF	TGTGCCAGCAGCTTGACCGGGACACCGAATGGCTACACCTTC
15	TRBV7-2	NA	NA	TRBJ1-4	CASSLWTPGGEKLFF	TGTGCCAGCAGCCTCTGGACACCGGGTGGGGAAAAACTGTTTTTT
17	TRBV18	TRBD2	once	TRBJ2-7	CASSPLAGLAGKYEQYF	TGTGCCAGCTCACCACTCGCGGGACTAGCGGGAAAATACGAGCAGTACTTC
16	TRBV7-2	TRBD1	NA	TRBJ1-1	CASSRPQGGMNTEAFF	TGTGCCAGCAGTCGACCCCAGGGGGGTATGAACACTGAAGCTTTCTTT
13	TRBV12-3/TRBV12-4	NA	NA	TRBJ1-1	CASRERQEGEAFF	TGTGCCAGCAGGGAACGACAGGAAGGTGAAGCTTTCTTT
16	TRBV14	TRBD2	once	TRBJ2-7	CASSQRLAGGSYEQYF	TGTGCCAGCAGCCAGAGACTAGCGGGAGGTTCCTACGAGCAGTACTTC
15	TRBV5-1	TRBD1	NA	TRBJ1-1	CASSLGDRGLAEAFF	TGCGCCAGCAGCTTGGGGGACAGGGGGCTGGCTGAAGCTTTCTTT
18	TRBV5-4	TRBD2	NA	TRBJ2-4	CASSLEASGRGTKNIQYF	TGTGCCAGCAGCTTGGAGGCTAGCGGGAGGGGAACCAAAAACATTCAGTACTTC
12	TRBV28	TRBD1	NA	TRBJ1-5	CASRIGTGSQHF	TGTGCCAGCAGGATCGGGACAGGGTCCCAGCATTTT
16	TRBV21-1	NA	NA	TRBJ2-5	CASSKTRDRDQETQYF	TGTGCCAGCAGCAAAACCCGGGACAGGGACCAAGAGACCCAGTACTTC